These 26 T cell receptor beta chains came from one sample sequenced in a study of T cells in Graves' hyperthyroidism and ophthalmopathy. From RNA transcripts, TCR beta CDR3 regions were amplified. A first-round RT-PCR of the TCR CDR3 used the HTBI primer set. In TCRdb, the multiplex PCR reads were re-called with MiXCR into one record per CDR3 protein. This table holds a few hundred thousand distinct CDR3 sequences, approximately 15% found once. The sequenced material came from blood. Receptors were obtained from a woman aged 40-49 years with Graves' hyperthyroidism.

This clonotype has ten or more counts. This chain connects TRBV29-1 to TRBJ2-3; 12 bases are shared with TRBD2. J was trimmed by 0 bases and V by 2 bases; bases with no gene match: 6. This CDR3 is built from 17 residues. Germline V CDR1 and CDR2: SQVTM, ANQGSEA. The CDR3 nucleotides are TGCAGCGTTGAACTAGCGGGAGGGCCCGTGAGCACAGATACGCAGTATTTT. This codes for CSVELAGGPVSTDTQYF.

Many counts were recorded for this clonotype. CDR3 in DNA: TGTGCCAGCAGTTTAATGGGGGGGACTAGAAACATTCAGTACTTC. It codes for CASSLMGGTRNIQYF. The V call is TRBV27, the J call TRBJ2-4, with TRBD2 identical over 8 bases. The CDR3 runs 15 residues. Germline CDR1 reads MNHEY; CDR2 reads SMNVEV (reference sequence). Germline trimming cut 2 bases from V and 6 bases from J; bases unmatched to any gene: 6.

This clonotype was detected many times. This sequence joins TRBV7-2 and TRBJ2-7; tentatively, D is TRBD1 (8 bases). The germline V gene encodes CDR1 SGHTA and CDR2 FQGNSA. The CDR3 is made up of 15 amino acids. Trimming removed 5 bases at V and 6 bases at J, with 20 bases between. This CDR3 reads CASSPGGQGGGEQYF. DNA for the CDR3: TGTGCCAGCAGCCCGGGAGGACAGGGAGGCGGCGAGCAGTACTTC.

The genes are TRBV9 and TRBJ2-1; D may match TRBD1 or TRBD2 (5 bases each). The CDR3 sequence is 15 residues long. The germline V gene encodes CDR1 SGDLS and CDR2 YYNGEE. Deletions cut 2 bases from V and 7 bases from J, with 16 bases between. The CDR3 DNA reads as TGTGCCAGCAGCGTTGAGGGGTATGAGGGAAATGAGCAGTTCTTC. The encoded protein is CASSVEGYEGNEQFF.

The chain links TRBV14 to TRBJ2-7, with 7 bases identical to TRBD2. Germline CDR1 is SGHDN and CDR2 is FVKESK. The J segment lost 3 bases and the V segment lost 1 base, leaving 6 bases of the junction unmatched. The CDR3 contains 15 residues. The CDR3 DNA is TGTGCCAGCAGCCAAGTTCTGGCTAGCGGCTACGAGCAGTACTTC. Translated: CASSQVLASGYEQYF.

The table lists this clonotype with a few counts. This sequence joins TRBV20-1 and TRBJ2-7, with D hard to call. The CDR3 length is 14 residues. V lost 1 base to trimming and J lost 3 bases, with 13 bases between them. Germline lookup yields CDR1 DFQATT and CDR2 SNEGSKA (reference sequence). The CDR3: CSARVPSWNYEQYF. The CDR3 DNA sequence: TGCAGTGCTAGAGTTCCATCCTGGAACTACGAGCAGTACTTC.

In this sample, this clonotype turned up once. V is TRBV7-6 and J is TRBJ2-7; 11 bases are shared with TRBD2. Germline CDR1 and CDR2: SGHVS and FNYEAQ. The CDR3 sequence is 18 residues long. The J segment lost 1 base and the V segment lost 2 bases, leaving 10 bases of the junction unmatched. For the CDR3, the DNA is TGTGCCAGCAGCTTACAGTCAGGGGGACTAGCGGAGTCCTACGAGCAGTACTTC. It yields the protein CASSLQSGGLAESYEQYF.

This clonotype appeared many times. This rearrangement joins TRBV6-1 to TRBJ1-6; possible D gene TRBD1, 5 bases. CDR3 length equals 15 residues. CDR1 is MNHNS and CDR2 is SASEGT in the germline V gene. The ends were cut back, 4 bases at V and 9 bases at J, with 16 bases in the middle. The CDR3 loop reads CASSGDGGTGSPLHF. The DNA of the CDR3 is TGTGCCAGCAGTGGAGACGGGGGGACTGGTTCACCCCTCCACTTT.

The chain has TRBV20-1 and TRBJ1-4; 8 bases are shared with TRBD1. The V gene's germline CDR1 is DFQATT and CDR2 SNEGSKA (reference sequence). The CDR3 totals 17 residues. V dropped 3 bases and J dropped 0; count of bases not matched to a gene: 9. Here the CDR3 reads CSAREGTGVATNEKLFF. Here the CDR3 DNA reads TGCAGTGCTAGGGAGGGGACAGGCGTTGCAACTAATGAAAAACTGTTTTTT.

The CDR3 DNA is TGCGCCAGCAGCTTGGTACTTTCAGATACGCAGTATTTT. It encodes CASSLVLSDTQYF. The rearrangement joins TRBV5-1 to TRBJ2-3, with D unclear. With 0 bases removed from V and 4 bases from J, the gap between germline ends came to 6 bases. Germline loops: CDR1 SGHRS, CDR2 YFSETQ. This CDR3 contains 13 residues.

This clonotype showed up many times. The CDR3 loop reads CASSQEDQAGYTF. CDR3 sequence (DNA): TGTGCCAGCAGCCAAGAGGACCAGGCTGGCTACACCTTC. This chain joins TRBV3-1 and TRBJ1-2; D is unresolved. CDR1 is LGHDT, CDR2 YNNKEL, per germline (reference sequence). The CDR3 runs to 13 residues. V was cut by 0 bases and J by 7 bases, with 9 bases left in between.

This clonotype was observed many times. J is TRBJ2-5 and V is TRBV3-1; 8 bases are a match to TRBD2. Germline CDR1 LGHDT, CDR2 YNNKEL (reference sequence). This CDR3 is 13 amino acids long. V lost 4 bases to trimming and J lost 6 bases; unmatched junction nucleotides: 4. The CDR3 DNA sequence: TGTGCCAGCAGCCCCCGGGGGGGGAAGACCCAGTACTTC. Its protein product is CASSPRGGKTQYF.

Concerning this clonotype: A much larger clone differs from this one at a single base, so this may be a read error. The rearrangement joins TRBV27 to TRBJ2-3, with no clear D. The CDR3 is made up of 13 amino acids. V was pared by 6 bases and J by 10 bases, with 17 bases between. Germline V gives CDR1 MNHEY, CDR2 SMNVEV (reference sequence). The CDR3 bases are TGTGCCAGCAGACCCACCCCAGTCCAGGCGCAGTATTTT. Translating gives CASRPTPVQAQYF.

This clonotype was seen many times. V gene TRBV3-1 combines with J gene TRBJ1-1; 8 bases agree with TRBD1. The CDR3 is made up of 15 amino acids. The J segment lost 0 bases and the V segment lost 4 bases, leaving 4 bases of the junction unmatched. Per the germline V gene, CDR1 is LGHDT and CDR2 is YNNKEL (reference sequence). The CDR3 here is CASSPLTGVNTEAFF. CDR3 nucleotides: TGTGCCAGCAGCCCTCTGACAGGGGTGAACACTGAAGCTTTCTTT.

This clonotype was picked up a small number of times. V gene TRBV7-2 combines with J gene TRBJ2-1; 14 bases fit TRBD2. The CDR3 sequence is 15 residues long. Losses at the gene ends were 6 bases for V and 10 bases for J; bases not matched to a gene: 8. CDR1 is SGHTA, CDR2 FQGNSA, per germline. CDR3 in amino acids: CASSQTGTSGREQFF. In nucleotides, the CDR3 is TGTGCCAGCAGTCAAACCGGGACTAGCGGGAGAGAGCAGTTCTTC.

The chain uses TRBV7-2 and TRBJ1-6, with D maybe TRBD1 (5 bases). The CDR3 totals 13 residues. Trimming took 3 bases from V and 7 from J, leaving 7 bases between them. Germline CDR1 SGHTA, CDR2 FQGNSA. CDR3 DNA: TGTGCCAGCAGCTTCCCAGGGAATTCACCCCTCCACTTT. It specifies CASSFPGNSPLHF.

This clonotype was detected ten times or more. The V gene is TRBV5-1, the J gene TRBJ2-3; D is undetermined. The CDR3 sequence is 12 residues long. Trimming shortened V by 3 bases and J by 4 bases, and 6 bases separated the two germline ends. Germline CDR1 and CDR2: SGHRS and YFSETQ. CDR3 nucleotide sequence: TGCGCCAGCAGCTCGTGGGCAGATACGCAGTATTTT. It encodes CASSSWADTQYF.

As DNA, the CDR3 is TGTGCCAGCAGCCAAAGGCTGATTGGACAGGGTTTCGCTGGAAACACCATATATTTT. As protein: CASSQRLIGQGFAGNTIYF. The chain uses TRBV3-1 and TRBJ1-3; 8 nucleotides agree with TRBD1. The CDR3 is 19 amino acids. V dropped 2 bases and J dropped 2; count of bases not matched to a gene: 14. Per germline, CDR1 LGHDT and CDR2 YNNKEL (reference sequence).

This clonotype was picked up a small number of times. V and J are TRBV20-1 and TRBJ2-6; the match to TRBD2 covers 10 bases. Germline CDR1 reads DFQATT; CDR2 reads SNEGSKA (reference sequence). Trimming took 0 bases from V and 0 from J; bases not matched to a gene: 5. This CDR3 has 18 residues. The CDR3 DNA is TGCAGTGCTAGAGACAGAGCGGGAGGGGGCTCTGGGGCCAACGTCCTGACTTTC. This encodes CSARDRAGGGSGANVLTF.

This clonotype appeared once. The final CDR3 position lacks the conserved phenylalanine or tryptophan, pointing to a likely read error. V gene TRBV2 combines with J gene TRBJ1-5; the D is unclear. This CDR3 spans 14 amino acids. Trimming removed 6 bases at V and 3 bases at J, with 12 bases between. CDR1 SNHLY and CDR2 FYNNEI come from the germline V gene. The CDR3 sequence is CASRYMGFNQPQHS. Here the CDR3 DNA reads TGTGCCAGCAGATACATGGGTTTCAATCAGCCCCAGCATTCT.

There are a few counts of this clonotype. This chain links TRBV12-3 or TRBV12-4 with TRBJ2-1; 7 bases agree with TRBD2. The CDR3 has 14 residues. Trimming removed 5 bases from V and 10 bases from J; junction bases left unmatched: 11. For the CDR3, the DNA is TGTGCCAGCAGTATCGGGGACTACAGGAGGGAGCAGTTCTTC. Amino acid sequence: CASSIGDYRREQFF.

A few counts support this clonotype. The chain has TRBV27 and TRBJ2-2, with D perhaps given as TRBD1 or TRBD2 (5 bases each). V was pared by 5 bases and J by 3 bases, with 13 bases between. Germline assignment: CDR1 MNHEY and CDR2 SMNVEV (reference sequence). CDR3 length equals 15 residues. CDR3 coding DNA: TGTGCCAGCAGTCCCCACCCGGGACACACCGGGGAGCTGTTTTTT. The encoded protein is CASSPHPGHTGELFF.

This clonotype was picked up many times. The chain combines TRBV6-1 with TRBJ2-5; D perhaps matches TRBD2 (6 bases). CDR3 length: 14 residues. Germline V gives CDR1 MNHNS, CDR2 SASEGT. V was pared by 2 bases and J by 2 bases, with 9 bases between. The CDR3: CASSENGGQETQYF. The CDR3 DNA sequence: TGTGCCAGCAGTGAAAACGGGGGACAAGAGACCCAGTACTTC.

This clonotype was picked up many times. The genes are TRBV5-1 and TRBJ2-1, with 11 bases that match TRBD2. Unmatched junction bases numbered 5, after V lost 2 bases and J lost 4 bases. CDR1 SGHRS and CDR2 YFSETQ come from the germline V gene. The CDR3 is 16 amino acids. CDR3 sequence reads: CASSLGGTSGYNEQFF. In DNA, the CDR3 is TGCGCCAGCAGCTTAGGCGGGACTAGCGGTTACAATGAGCAGTTCTTC.

This clonotype was seen repeatedly, ten times or more. The chain combines TRBV6-5 with TRBJ1-6; TRBD1 matches 7 bases. J lost 3 bases, V lost 2 bases, and 7 bases had no gene match. CDR1 and CDR2 (germline): MNHEY, SVGAGI. The length of the CDR3 is 17 residues. This CDR3 is CASSYLGTAGYNSPLHF. CDR3 in DNA: TGTGCCAGCAGTTACCTAGGGACAGCGGGCTATAATTCACCCCTCCACTTT.

The V gene is TRBV3-1, the J gene TRBJ2-2, with no clear D. The CDR3 sequence is 16 residues long. Germline assignment: CDR1 LGHDT and CDR2 YNNKEL (reference sequence). V gave up 0 bases and J gave up 1 base, with 9 bases separating them. The CDR3 coding sequence is TGTGCCAGCAGCCAAGATGGGATCTTGAACACCGGGGAGCTGTTTTTT. Translated, it gives CASSQDGILNTGELFF.